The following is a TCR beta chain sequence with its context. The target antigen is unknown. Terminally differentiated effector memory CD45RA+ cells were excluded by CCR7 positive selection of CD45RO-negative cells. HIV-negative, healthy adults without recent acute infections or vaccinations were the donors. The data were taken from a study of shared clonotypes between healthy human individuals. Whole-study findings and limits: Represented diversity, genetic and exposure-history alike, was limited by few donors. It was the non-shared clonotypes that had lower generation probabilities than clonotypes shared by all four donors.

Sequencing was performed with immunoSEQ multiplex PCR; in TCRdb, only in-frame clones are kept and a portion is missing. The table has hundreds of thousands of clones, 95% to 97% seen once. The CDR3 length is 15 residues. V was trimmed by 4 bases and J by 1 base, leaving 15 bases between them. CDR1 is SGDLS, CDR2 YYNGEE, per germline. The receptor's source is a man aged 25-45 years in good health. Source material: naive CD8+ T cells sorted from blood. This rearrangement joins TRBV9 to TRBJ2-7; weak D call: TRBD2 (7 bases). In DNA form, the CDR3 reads TGTGCCAGCAGCCTAGGGGGGGCCCTGTCCTACGAGCAGTACTTC. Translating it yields CASSLGGALSYEQYF.